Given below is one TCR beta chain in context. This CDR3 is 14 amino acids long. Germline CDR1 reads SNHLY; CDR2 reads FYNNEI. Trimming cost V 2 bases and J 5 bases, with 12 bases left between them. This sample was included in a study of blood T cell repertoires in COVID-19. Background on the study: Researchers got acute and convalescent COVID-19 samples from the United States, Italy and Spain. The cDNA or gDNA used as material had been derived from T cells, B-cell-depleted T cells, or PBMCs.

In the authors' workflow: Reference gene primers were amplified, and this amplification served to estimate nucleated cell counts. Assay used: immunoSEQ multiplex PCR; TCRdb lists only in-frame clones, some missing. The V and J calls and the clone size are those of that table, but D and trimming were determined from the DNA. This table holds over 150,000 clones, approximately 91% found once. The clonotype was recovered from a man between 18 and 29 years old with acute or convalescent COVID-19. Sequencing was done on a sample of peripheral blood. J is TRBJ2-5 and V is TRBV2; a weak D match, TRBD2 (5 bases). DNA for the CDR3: TGTGCCAGCAGTGAATCGCGGGCACGGGAGACCCAGTACTTC. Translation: CASSESRARETQYF.